The clone carrying this T cell receptor (beta chain) was found many times. CDR1 and CDR2 from the germline V gene are LGHDT and YNNKEL (reference sequence). The CDR3 is 17 amino acids. With 1 base removed from V and 1 base from J, the gap between germline ends came to 17 bases. The data stem from a study of neurological immune-mediated disorders. Each TCR transcript was tagged with a 10-nucleotide random UMI during 5'RACE. TCRdb itself ran the 5' RACE reads through MiXCR, one entry per CDR3 protein. The data contain about 28,000 distinct CDR3 sequences, roughly an eighth of them singletons. Volunteers at a blood bank in Maryland, USA, were the healthy controls.

This TCR was recovered from a man in his fifties or sixties in good health. The J gene is TRBJ2-7, the V gene TRBV3-1, with a possible D match to TRBD1 (6 bases). The sample was PBMCs. The CDR3 DNA follows: TGTGCCAGCAGCCAAGGGGCCGGGACATACTCTTCCTACGAGCAGTACTTC. Translated: CASSQGAGTYSSYEQYF.